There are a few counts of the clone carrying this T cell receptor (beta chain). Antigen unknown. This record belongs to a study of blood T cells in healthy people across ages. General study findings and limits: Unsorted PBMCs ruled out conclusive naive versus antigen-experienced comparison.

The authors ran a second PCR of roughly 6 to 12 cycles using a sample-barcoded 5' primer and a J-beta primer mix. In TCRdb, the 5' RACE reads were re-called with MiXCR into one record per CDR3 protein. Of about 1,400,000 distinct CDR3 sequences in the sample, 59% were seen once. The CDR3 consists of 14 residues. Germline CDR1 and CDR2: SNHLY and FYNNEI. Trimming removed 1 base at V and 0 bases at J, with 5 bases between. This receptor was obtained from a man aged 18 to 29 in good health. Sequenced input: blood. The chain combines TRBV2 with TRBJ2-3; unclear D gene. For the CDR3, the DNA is TGTGCCAGCAGTGAAGGCATAAGCACAGATACGCAGTATTTT. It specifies CASSEGISTDTQYF.